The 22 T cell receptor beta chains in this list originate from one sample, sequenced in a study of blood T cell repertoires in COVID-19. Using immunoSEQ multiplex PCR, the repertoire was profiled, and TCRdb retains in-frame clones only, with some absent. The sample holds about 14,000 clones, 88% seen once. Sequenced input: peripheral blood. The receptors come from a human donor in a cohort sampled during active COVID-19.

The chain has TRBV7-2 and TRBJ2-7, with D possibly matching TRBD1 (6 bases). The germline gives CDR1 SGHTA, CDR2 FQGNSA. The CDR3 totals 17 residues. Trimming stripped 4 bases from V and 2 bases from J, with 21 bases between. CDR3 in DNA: TGTGCCAGCAGCTACTCCCCTTTTAGGGACACAACCTACGAGCAGTACTTC. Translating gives CASSYSPFRDTTYEQYF.

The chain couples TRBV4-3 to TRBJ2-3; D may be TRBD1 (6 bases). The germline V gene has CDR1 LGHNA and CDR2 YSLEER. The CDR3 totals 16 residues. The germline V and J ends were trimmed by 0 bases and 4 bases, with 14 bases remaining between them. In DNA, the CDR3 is TGCGCCAGCAGCCAAGACAGGGGTATTGGGTCAGATACGCAGTATTTT. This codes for CASSQDRGIGSDTQYF.

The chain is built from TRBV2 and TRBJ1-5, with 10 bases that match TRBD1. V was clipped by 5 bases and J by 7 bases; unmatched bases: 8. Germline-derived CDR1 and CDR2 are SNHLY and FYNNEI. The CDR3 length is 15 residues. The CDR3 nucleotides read TGTGCCAGCAGTCCCGGGACAGGGGCGAGACAGCCCCAGCATTTT. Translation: CASSPGTGARQPQHF.

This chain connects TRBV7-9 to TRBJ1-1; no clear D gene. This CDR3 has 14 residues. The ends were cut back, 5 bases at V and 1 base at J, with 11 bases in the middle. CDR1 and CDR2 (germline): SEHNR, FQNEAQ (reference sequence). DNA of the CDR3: TGTGCCAGCAGCCGGGCGGGGTCGAACACTGAAGCTTTCTTT. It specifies CASSRAGSNTEAFF.

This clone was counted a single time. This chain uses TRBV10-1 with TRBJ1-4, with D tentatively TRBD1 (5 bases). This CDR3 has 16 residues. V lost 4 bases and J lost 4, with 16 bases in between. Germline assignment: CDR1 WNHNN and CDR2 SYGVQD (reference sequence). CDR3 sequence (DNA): TGCGCCAGCAGTGTAATCTGGGGGGGGGATAATGAAAAACTGTTTTTT. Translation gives CASSVIWGGDNEKLFF.

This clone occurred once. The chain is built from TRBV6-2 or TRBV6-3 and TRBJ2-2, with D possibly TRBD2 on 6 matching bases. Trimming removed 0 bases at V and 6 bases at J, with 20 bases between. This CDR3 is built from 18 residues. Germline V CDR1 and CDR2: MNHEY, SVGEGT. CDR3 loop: CASSYSGGGRFAPGELFF. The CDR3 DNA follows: TGTGCCAGCAGTTACTCCGGAGGAGGGCGGTTCGCCCCCGGGGAGCTGTTTTTT.

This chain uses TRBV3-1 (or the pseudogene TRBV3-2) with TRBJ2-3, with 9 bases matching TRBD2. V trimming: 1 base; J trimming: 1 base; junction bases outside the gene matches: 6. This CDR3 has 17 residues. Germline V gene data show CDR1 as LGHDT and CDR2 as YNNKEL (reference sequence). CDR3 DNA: TGTGCCAGCAGCCAAGGACTAGCGGCGGGTGGCACAGATACGCAGTATTTT. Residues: CASSQGLAAGGTDTQYF.

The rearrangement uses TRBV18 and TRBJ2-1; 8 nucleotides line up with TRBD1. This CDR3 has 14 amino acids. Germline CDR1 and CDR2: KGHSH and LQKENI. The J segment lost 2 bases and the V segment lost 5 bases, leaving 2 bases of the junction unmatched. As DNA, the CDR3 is TGTGCCAGCTCATTGGACAGGGCCTACAATGAGCAGTTCTTC. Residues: CASSLDRAYNEQFF.

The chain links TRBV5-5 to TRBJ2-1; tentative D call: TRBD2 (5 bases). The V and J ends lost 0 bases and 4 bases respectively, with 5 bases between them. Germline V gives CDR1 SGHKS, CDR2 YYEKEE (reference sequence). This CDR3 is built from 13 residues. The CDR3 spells CASSLGTYNEQFF. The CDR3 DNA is TGTGCCAGCAGCTTGGGGACTTACAATGAGCAGTTCTTC. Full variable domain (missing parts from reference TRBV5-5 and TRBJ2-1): DAGVTQSPTHLIKTRGQQVTLRCSPISGHKSVSWYQQVLGQGPQFIFQYYEKEERGRGNFPDRFSARQFPNYSSELNVNALLLGDSALYLCASSLGTYNEQFFGPGTRLTVL.

CDR3 bases: TGTGCCAGCAGCTTAGAATCCAGGGGTCAGCCCCAGCATTTT. Translating gives CASSLESRGQPQHF. This chain connects TRBV11-2 to TRBJ1-5; weak D call: TRBD1 (6 bases). V was trimmed by 0 bases and J by 6 bases, leaving 9 bases between them. This CDR3 has 14 residues. CDR1 and CDR2 from the germline V gene are SGHAT and FQNNGV.

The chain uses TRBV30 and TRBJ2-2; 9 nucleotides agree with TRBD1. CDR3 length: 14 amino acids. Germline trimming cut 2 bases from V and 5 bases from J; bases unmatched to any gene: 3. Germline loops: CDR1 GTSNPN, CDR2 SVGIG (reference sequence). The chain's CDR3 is CAWSPTGGTGELFF. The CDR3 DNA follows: TGTGCCTGGAGTCCGACAGGGGGAACCGGGGAGCTGTTTTTT.

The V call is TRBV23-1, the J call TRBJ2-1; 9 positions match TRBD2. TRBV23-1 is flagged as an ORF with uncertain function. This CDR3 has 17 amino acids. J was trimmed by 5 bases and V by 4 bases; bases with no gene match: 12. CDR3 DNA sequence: TGCGCCAGCAGTCCCAACGCCGGGACTAGCATAAACAATGAGCAGTTCTTC. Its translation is CASSPNAGTSINNEQFF.

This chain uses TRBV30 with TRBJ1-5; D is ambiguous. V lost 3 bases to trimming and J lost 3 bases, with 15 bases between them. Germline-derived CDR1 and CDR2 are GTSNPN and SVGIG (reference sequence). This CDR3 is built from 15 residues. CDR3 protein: CAWSSLPTYNQPQHF. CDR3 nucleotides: TGTGCCTGGAGCTCCCTCCCTACCTACAATCAGCCCCAGCATTTT.

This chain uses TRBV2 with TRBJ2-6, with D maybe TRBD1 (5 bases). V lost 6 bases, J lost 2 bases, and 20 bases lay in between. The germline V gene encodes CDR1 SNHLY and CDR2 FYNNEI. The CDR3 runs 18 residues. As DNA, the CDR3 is TGTGCCAGCAGACAACGGTGGCAGGGATTCACTGGGGCCAACGTCCTGACTTTC. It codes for CASRQRWQGFTGANVLTF.

The chain's CDR3 is CASSLERTNEKLFF. The CDR3 nucleotides are TGTGCCAGCAGCTTAGAGAGGACTAATGAAAAACTGTTTTTT. The genes are TRBV5-6 and TRBJ1-4; D remains unclear. CDR1 SGHDT and CDR2 YYEEEE come from the germline V gene. This CDR3 comprises 14 residues. V was cut by 2 bases and J by 2 bases, with 7 bases left in between.

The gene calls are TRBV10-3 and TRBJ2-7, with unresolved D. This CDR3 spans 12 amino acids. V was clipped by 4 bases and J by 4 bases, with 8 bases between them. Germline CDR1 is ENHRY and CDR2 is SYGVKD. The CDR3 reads CAISGDTYEQYF. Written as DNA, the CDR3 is TGTGCCATCAGTGGCGACACGTACGAGCAGTACTTC.

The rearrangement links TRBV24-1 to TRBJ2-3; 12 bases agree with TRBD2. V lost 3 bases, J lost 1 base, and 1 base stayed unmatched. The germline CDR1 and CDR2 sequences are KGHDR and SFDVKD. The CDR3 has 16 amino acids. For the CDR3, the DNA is TGTGCCACCAGTGATGCTAGCGGGGGGGGCACAGATACGCAGTATTTT. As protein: CATSDASGGGTDTQYF.

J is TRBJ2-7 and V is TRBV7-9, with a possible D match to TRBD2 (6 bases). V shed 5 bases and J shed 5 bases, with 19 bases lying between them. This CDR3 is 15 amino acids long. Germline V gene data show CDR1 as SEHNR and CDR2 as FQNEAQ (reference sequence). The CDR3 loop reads CASSPEGTQLHEQYF. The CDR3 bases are TGTGCCAGCAGCCCGGAGGGGACCCAATTACACGAGCAGTACTTC.

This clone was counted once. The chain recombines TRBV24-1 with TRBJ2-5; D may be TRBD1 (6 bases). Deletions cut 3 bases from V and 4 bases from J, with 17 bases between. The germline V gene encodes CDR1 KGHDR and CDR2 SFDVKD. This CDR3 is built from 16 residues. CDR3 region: CATSDPSRGRGETQYF. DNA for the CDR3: TGTGCCACCAGTGATCCTTCCAGGGGAAGAGGAGAGACCCAGTACTTC.

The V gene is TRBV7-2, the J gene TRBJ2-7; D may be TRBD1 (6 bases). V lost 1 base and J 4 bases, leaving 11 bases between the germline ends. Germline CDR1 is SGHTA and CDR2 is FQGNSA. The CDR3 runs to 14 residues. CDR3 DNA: TGTGCCAGCAGCTTAGTTCCAGGGGAGTACGAGCAGTACTTC. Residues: CASSLVPGEYEQYF.

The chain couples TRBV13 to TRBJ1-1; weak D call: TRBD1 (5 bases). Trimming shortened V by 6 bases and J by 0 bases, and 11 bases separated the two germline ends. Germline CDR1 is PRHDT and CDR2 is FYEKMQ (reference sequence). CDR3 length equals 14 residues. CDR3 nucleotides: TGTGCCAGCAGTCCCCAGGGATTGAACACTGAAGCTTTCTTT. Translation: CASSPQGLNTEAFF.

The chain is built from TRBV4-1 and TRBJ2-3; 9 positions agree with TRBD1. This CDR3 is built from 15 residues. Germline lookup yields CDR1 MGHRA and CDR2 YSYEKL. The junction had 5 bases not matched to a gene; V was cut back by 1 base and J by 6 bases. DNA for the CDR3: TGCGCCAGCAGCCAAGGGACAGGGGATTATGATACGCAGTATTTT. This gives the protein CASSQGTGDYDTQYF.